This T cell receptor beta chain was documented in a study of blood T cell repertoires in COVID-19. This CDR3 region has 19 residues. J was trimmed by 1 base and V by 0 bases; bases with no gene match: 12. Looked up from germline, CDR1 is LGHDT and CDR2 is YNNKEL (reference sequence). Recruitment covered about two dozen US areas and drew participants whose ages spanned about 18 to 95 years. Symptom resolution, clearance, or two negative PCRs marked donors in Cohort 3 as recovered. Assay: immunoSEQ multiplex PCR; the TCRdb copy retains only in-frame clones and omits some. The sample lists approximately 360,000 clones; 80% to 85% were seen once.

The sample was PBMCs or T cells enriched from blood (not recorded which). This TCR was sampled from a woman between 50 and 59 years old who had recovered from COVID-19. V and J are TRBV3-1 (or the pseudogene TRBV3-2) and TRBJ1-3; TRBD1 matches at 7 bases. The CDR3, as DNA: TGTGCCAGCAGCCAAGATCCTGGGAACAGGGGACTGTCTGGAAACACCATATATTTT. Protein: CASSQDPGNRGLSGNTIYF.